The rows below give T cell receptor beta chains drawn from one sample of a study of cytomegalovirus exposure and HLA in healthy donors. The assay was immunoSEQ multiplex PCR, and TCRdb's table has in-frame clones only and misses some. The sample records over 110,000 clones, over 65% being singletons. Sample: PBMCs. Receptors originate from a male donor in good health and CMV-seronegative. Each CDR3 is given with its conserved first and last residue. A D gene is named only where the DNA matches it firmly. For some rows the clone size is stated as once, few or many, or as a class when expanded; others skip it.

cdr3_aa cdr3_nt d_call j_call v_call clone_size
CASRDRDTGELFF TGTGCCAGCAGGGACAGGGACACCGGGGAGCTGTTTTTT TRBD1 TRBJ2-2 TRBV11-3 -
CASSRGDIRTGGYTF TGTGCCAGCAGTCGCGGGGATATTAGGACAGGCGGCTACACCTTC TRBD1 TRBJ1-2 TRBV2 -
CASSPSDRGRPGGYTF TGTGCCAGCAGTCCTTCCGACAGGGGGCGCCCGGGGGGCTACACCTTC TRBD1 TRBJ1-2 TRBV27 few
CASSLGLGYEQYF TGTGCCAGCAGCTTGGGCCTCGGGTACGAGCAGTACTTC - TRBJ2-7 TRBV5-6 -
CASSVGLGRETDTQYF TGTGCCAGCTCCGTCGGACTAGGGCGGGAGACAGATACGCAGTATTTT TRBD2 TRBJ2-3 TRBV18 -
CANRAGTSVAYEQYF TGCGCCAACAGGGCCGGGACTAGCGTCGCCTACGAGCAGTACTTC TRBD2 TRBJ2-7 TRBV5-1 -
CSVAGTVRNEQFF TGCAGCGTTGCCGGGACAGTCCGCAATGAGCAGTTCTTC TRBD1 TRBJ2-1 TRBV29-1 once
CASRAAAGLAYEQYF TGTGCCAGCAGGGCCGCGGCGGGACTAGCCTACGAGCAGTACTTC TRBD2 TRBJ2-7 TRBV2 once
CASSYQTSGNSEQYF TGTGCCAGCAGCTATCAGACTAGCGGGAACTCCGAGCAGTACTTC TRBD2 TRBJ2-7 TRBV5-4 -
CASSFQSTGSSGNEQFF TGTGCCAGCAGCTTCCAATCAACAGGATCTTCGGGCAATGAGCAGTTCTTC - TRBJ2-1 TRBV7-2 -
CSVELQGNEQYF TGCAGCGTTGAATTACAGGGAAACGAGCAGTACTTC - TRBJ2-7 TRBV29-1 -
CASSFRGPSNEQYF TGTGCCAGCAGTTTTCGTGGGCCCTCCAACGAGCAGTACTTC - TRBJ2-7 TRBV27 -
CASSLLAGKGYTF TGTGCCAGCAGTTTATTAGCAGGGAAGGGCTACACCTTC - TRBJ1-2 TRBV28 -
CAINNQMNTEAFF TGTGCCATCAACAACCAGATGAACACTGAAGCTTTCTTT - TRBJ1-1 TRBV10-3 -
CASSYRLAAGYNEQFF TGTGCCAGCAGCTACCGACTAGCGGCGGGGTACAATGAGCAGTTCTTC TRBD2 TRBJ2-1 TRBV5-6 -
CASSQESSGSLTGELFF TGCGCCAGCAGCCAAGAAAGTAGCGGGAGTTTAACCGGGGAGCTGTTTTTT TRBD2 TRBJ2-2 TRBV4-3 -
CAWSGKSGRGMAQYF TGTGCCTGGAGTGGTAAAAGCGGGAGGGGCATGGCGCAGTATTTT TRBD2 TRBJ2-3 TRBV30 -
CASAPDREETQYF TGTGCCAGCGCCCCGGACAGGGAAGAGACCCAGTACTTC TRBD1 TRBJ2-5 TRBV6-5 -
CASSATGSQETQYF TGTGCCAGCAGCGCAACAGGGTCCCAAGAGACCCAGTACTTC - TRBJ2-5 TRBV6-6 -
CASSMVGGGHGYTF TGTGCCAGTAGTATGGTGGGGGGAGGTCATGGCTACACCTTC - TRBJ1-2 TRBV19 -
CASSVGVNDGYTF TGTGCCAGTAGTGTCGGGGTCAACGATGGCTACACCTTC - TRBJ1-2 TRBV19 -
CASSHRENGNTIYF TGTGCCAGCAGCCACAGGGAAAATGGAAACACCATATATTTT - TRBJ1-3 TRBV5-4 -
CASRLLAEGRNEQYF TGTGCCAGCAGGCTACTAGCGGAGGGTAGGAACGAGCAGTACTTC TRBD2 TRBJ2-7 TRBV27 -
CASSATSGRVYEQYF TGTGCCAGCAGCGCGACTAGCGGGAGAGTGTACGAGCAGTACTTC TRBD2 TRBJ2-7 TRBV9 -
CASSQDRRREVNEKLFF TGTGCCAGCAGCCAAGACAGACGGAGAGAAGTTAATGAAAAACTGTTTTTT - TRBJ1-4 TRBV4-2 -
CSVDAGGRSTDTQYF TGCAGCGTTGATGCGGGCGGGAGAAGCACAGATACGCAGTATTTT TRBD2 TRBJ2-3 TRBV29-1 -
CASSPGTTYEQYF TGTGCCAGCTCACCCGGGACAACTTACGAGCAGTACTTC - TRBJ2-7 TRBV18 -
CASSLAQGYTEAFF TGTGCCAGCAGCTTAGCACAGGGGTACACTGAAGCTTTCTTT TRBD1 TRBJ1-1 TRBV7-9 -
CASSPGQNAVFF TGTGCCAGCAGCCCTGGACAGAACGCGGTGTTTTTT - TRBJ2-2 TRBV6-5 few
CASSLGVHGANVLTF TGTGCCAGCAGTTTAGGAGTCCATGGGGCCAACGTCCTGACTTTC - TRBJ2-6 TRBV27 -
CAWGFYTDEQYF TGTGCCTGGGGTTTTTATACGGACGAGCAGTACTTC - TRBJ2-7 TRBV30 -
CASSVAGGSYEQYF TGTGCCAGCAGCGTAGCGGGAGGGTCATACGAGCAGTACTTC TRBD2 TRBJ2-7 TRBV28 -
CASRGQGVVNTEAFF TGTGCCAGCAGGGGACAGGGGGTGGTGAACACTGAAGCTTTCTTT TRBD1 TRBJ1-1 TRBV11-2 -
CASSLSGQGAGEQYF TGTGCCAGCAGTTTATCGGGACAGGGGGCGGGGGAGCAGTACTTC TRBD1 TRBJ2-5 TRBV27 -
CASSYGTALEKLFF TGTGCCAGCAGCTACGGGACAGCGTTGGAAAAACTGTTTTTT TRBD1 TRBJ1-4 TRBV5-5 few
CASSSRGDRGSSEQYF TGTGCCAGCAGCTCCCGGGGGGACAGGGGATCCAGCGAGCAGTACTTC TRBD1 TRBJ2-7 TRBV11-2 -
CASSITSGNTDTQYF TGTGCCAGTAGTATTACTAGCGGAAACACAGATACGCAGTATTTT TRBD2 TRBJ2-3 TRBV19 once
CASEGGTPSTDTQYF TGTGCCAGCGAGGGGGGGACCCCTAGCACAGATACGCAGTATTTT - TRBJ2-3 TRBV7-9 -
CASSSDGSWDTQYF TGTGCCAGCAGCTCGGACGGGAGTTGGGATACGCAGTATTTT - TRBJ2-3 TRBV7-3 -
CASSQEGGGRAGRDTQYF TGTGCCAGCAGCCAAGAGGGGGGCGGGAGGGCCGGTAGAGATACGCAGTATTTT TRBD2 TRBJ2-3 TRBV14 -
CASSTNPTESIYGYTF TGTGCCAGCAGCACCAACCCCACCGAAAGCATCTATGGCTACACCTTC - TRBJ1-2 TRBV5-5 -
CATLLGDEQYF TGTGCCACCCTCCTAGGAGACGAGCAGTACTTC - TRBJ2-7 TRBV10-3 -
CSVSEDREKLFF TGCAGCGTTTCGGAGGATAGGGAAAAACTGTTTTTT - TRBJ1-4 TRBV29-1 -
CASSLKLLAGGPQQETQYF TGTGCCAGCAGTTTAAAGCTACTAGCGGGAGGGCCTCAGCAAGAGACCCAGTACTTC TRBD2 TRBJ2-5 TRBV27 -
CAWSAGGGSHQPQHF TGTGCCTGGAGTGCGGGGGGTGGGTCCCATCAGCCCCAGCATTTT - TRBJ1-5 TRBV30 -
CASSTPHGSTDTQYF TGTGCCAGCAGCACTCCCCATGGTTCGACAGATACGCAGTATTTT - TRBJ2-3 TRBV7-9 -
CASRGGGPNYEQYF TGTGCCAGCAGGGGAGGGGGACCCAACTACGAGCAGTACTTC - TRBJ2-7 TRBV28 -
CASSPRGGANVLTF TGTGCCAGCAGCCCCAGGGGTGGGGCCAACGTCCTGACTTTC - TRBJ2-6 TRBV6-6 -
CASSLTGGNTEAFF TGTGCCAGCAGCCTGACAGGGGGGAACACTGAAGCTTTCTTT TRBD1 TRBJ1-1 TRBV5-4 -
CAWTRQGKTNTGELFF TGTGCCTGGACCCGACAGGGGAAAACGAACACCGGGGAGCTGTTTTTT TRBD1 TRBJ2-2 TRBV30 -
CASSEATAREKLFF TGTGCCAGCAGTGAAGCAACAGCACGTGAAAAACTGTTTTTT - TRBJ1-4 TRBV6-1 few
CASSIAGSSYNEQFF TGTGCCAGTAGTATAGCGGGGAGCTCCTACAATGAGCAGTTCTTC - TRBJ2-1 TRBV19 -
CSVLSPQRGETQYF TGCAGCGTTTTAAGCCCCCAGCGCGGAGAGACCCAGTACTTC - TRBJ2-5 TRBV29-1 once